This TCR beta chain was obtained from a study of blood T cells in healthy people across ages. A second PCR, run for about 6 to 11 cycles, used a sample-barcoded 5' primer plus a J-beta primer mix. Each TCR beta cDNA got a 12-nucleotide random molecular identifier. One entry per CDR3 protein, called by TCRdb with MiXCR from the 5' RACE reads. The table lists over 450,000 distinct CDR3 sequences, more than 20% of them singletons. General observations from the study: Bulk PBMC profiling left naive and antigen-experienced comparisons inconclusive.

With respect to this clonotype: Its antigen is as yet unknown.

Caucasian individuals from Russia who were healthy and aged 6 to 90 acted as donors. Trimming left V 5 bases short and J 1 base short, with 8 bases between. This CDR3 has 13 amino acids. From germline, CDR1 is SGHTA and CDR2 FQGTGA. The sample also formed part of further work on T cells of mothers and their children. That report notes: Each 15 ul cDNA reaction used roughly 1.6 ug RNA; all RNA was used.

V and J are TRBV7-3 and TRBJ1-1; unclear D gene. This sequence originates from a boy aged 5-17 years in good health. The sample consisted of blood. CDR3 bases: TGTGCCAGCAGCCGTCGAGAGAACACTGAAGCTTTCTTT. Encoded protein: CASSRRENTEAFF.